Shown below are 26 T cell receptor beta chains from a single sample sequenced in a study of response to subunit inactivated influenza vaccine. From the RT-PCR reads, TCRdb called clonotypes with MiXCR, one entry per CDR3 protein. This repertoire shows over 800,000 distinct CDR3 sequences, less than 25% found once; its top ten account for about a tenth. Specimen: PBMCs from blood, collected more than 4 days after vaccination. These receptors were collected from a man over 45 who received an inactivated influenza vaccine.

This clonotype showed up just a few times. The V gene is TRBV7-2, the J gene TRBJ2-1; D is ambiguous. V was clipped by 4 bases and J by 9 bases, with 10 bases between them. The CDR3 totals 12 residues. CDR1 is SGHTA, CDR2 FQGNSA, per germline. CDR3 DNA: TGTGCCAGCAGCTCGGACCAAGGTGAGCAGTTCTTC. This translates into CASSSDQGEQFF.

The chain has TRBV28 and TRBJ2-3; D is uncertain. CDR1 and CDR2 from the germline V gene are MDHEN and SYDVKM. The CDR3 has 15 amino acids. Trimming stripped 0 bases from V and 0 bases from J, with 7 bases between. This chain's CDR3 is CASSLWFKSTDTQYF. CDR3 in DNA: TGTGCCAGCAGTTTATGGTTTAAAAGCACAGATACGCAGTATTTT.

This sequence joins TRBV20-1 and TRBJ2-5, with unresolved D. The V gene lost 7 bases and the J gene lost 5 bases, with 14 bases spanning the gap. The CDR3 is 12 amino acids. Germline V gives CDR1 DFQATT, CDR2 SNEGSKA (reference sequence). The CDR3 protein is CSGVGSSETQYF. The CDR3 DNA reads TGCAGTGGTGTAGGATCCAGCGAGACCCAGTACTTC.

The CDR3 sequence is CASTVVSRDTQYF. Written as DNA, the CDR3 is TGTGCCAGCACCGTCGTCAGTCGGGATACGCAGTATTTT. The chain joins TRBV7-9 to TRBJ2-3, with unresolved D. V lost 7 bases and J 6 bases, leaving 14 bases between the germline ends. CDR1 is SEHNR and CDR2 is FQNEAQ in the germline V gene (reference sequence). This CDR3 is 13 amino acids long.

This clonotype has just a few counts. The rearrangement joins TRBV15 to TRBJ2-1, with D perhaps TRBD1 (5 bases). The germline gives CDR1 LNHNV, CDR2 YYDKDF (reference sequence). The CDR3 has 13 amino acids. Trimming pared 2 bases from V and 15 bases from J, leaving 17 bases between. CDR3 sequence (DNA): TGTGCCACCAGCAGAAGGGGTGCAGGTTATTGGTTCTTC. It is translated as CATSRRGAGYWFF.

This clonotype showed up just a few times. This rearrangement joins TRBV5-1 to TRBJ2-7, with D possibly matching TRBD2 (5 bases). Germline V gene lookup returns CDR1 SGHRS and CDR2 YFSETQ. The CDR3 contains 14 residues. The V and J ends lost 4 bases and 2 bases respectively, with 13 bases between them. CDR3 in amino acids: CASSQSSAAYEQYF. The CDR3, as DNA: TGCGCCAGCAGCCAGAGTAGCGCCGCCTACGAGCAGTACTTC. Full variable domain (outside the CDR3, taken from reference TRBV5-1 and TRBJ2-7): KAGVTQTPRYLIKTRGQQVTLSCSPISGHRSVSWYQQTPGQGLQFLFEYFSETQRNKGNFPGRFSGRQFSNSRSEMNVSTLELGDSALYLCASSQSSAAYEQYFGPGTRLTVT.

The CDR3 loop is CSASGSWNTGELFF. Written as DNA, the CDR3 is TGCAGTGCTAGTGGGAGTTGGAACACCGGGGAGCTGTTTTTT. The genes are TRBV20-1 and TRBJ2-2, with D tentatively TRBD2 (5 bases). The CDR3 length is 14 residues. CDR1 DFQATT and CDR2 SNEGSKA come from the germline V gene (reference sequence). The V end lost 3 bases, the J end lost 1 base, and 9 bases lay between the germline ends.

This clonotype was seen at least ten times. The genes are TRBV29-1 and TRBJ2-4; 9 nucleotides agree with TRBD2. This CDR3 is built from 14 residues. From germline, CDR1 is SQVTM and CDR2 ANQGSEA. The V segment lost 6 bases and the J segment 9 bases; nucleotides outside the gene matches: 12. The DNA for the CDR3 is TGCAGCGTACTAGCGGGTGTGCAGGGTGGCATTCAGTACTTC. Its protein is CSVLAGVQGGIQYF.

The V gene is TRBV21-1, the J gene TRBJ2-7; the table names TRBD1, a call not compared with the DNA. TRBV21-1 is tagged as a pseudogene. The CDR3 totals 16 residues. This chain's CDR3 is CASSKYTGTGISEQYF. CDR3 in DNA: TGTGCCAGCAGCAAATATACCGGGACAGGGATCAGCGAGCAGTACTTC.

V usage is TRBV11-2 and J usage is TRBJ2-4; 10 nucleotides match TRBD2. Germline CDR1 reads SGHAT; CDR2 reads FQNNGV. The length of the CDR3 is 18 residues. J gave up 0 bases and V 1 base, and 6 bases lay outside the gene matches. The CDR3 DNA is TGTGCCAGCAGCTTAGGGGGAGCGGGGGGGATAGCCAAAAACATTCAGTACTTC. Its protein product is CASSLGGAGGIAKNIQYF.

The CDR3 loop is CASRLDTSGANVLTF. The CDR3 region has the DNA TGTGCCAGCAGACTGGACACGTCTGGGGCCAACGTCCTGACTTTC. V and J are TRBV6-1 and TRBJ2-6; perhaps TRBD1 as D (5 bases). This CDR3 is 15 amino acids long. CDR1 is MNHNS and CDR2 is SASEGT in the germline V gene. V was cut by 6 bases and J by 1 base, with 10 bases left in between.

The chain links TRBV11-2 to TRBJ2-3; 11 bases fit TRBD2. Trimming took 3 bases from V and 0 from J; bases not matched to a gene: 14. CDR3 length: 20 residues. Per germline, CDR1 SGHAT and CDR2 FQNNGV. CDR3 residues: CASSLLTSGGGTGSTDTQYF. The CDR3 region has the DNA TGTGCCAGCAGCTTGCTTACTAGCGGGGGAGGGACGGGGAGCACAGATACGCAGTATTTT.

The rearrangement joins TRBV7-8 to TRBJ1-1; 8 positions agree with TRBD1. The CDR3 sequence is 16 residues long. Germline V lookup: CDR1 SGHVS, CDR2 FQNEAQ. The trim removed 3 bases at V and 1 base at J, leaving 7 bases unmatched. CDR3 bases: TGTGCCAGCAGCTTGGACAGGGCCAACCCGAACACTGAAGCTTTCTTT. It yields the protein CASSLDRANPNTEAFF.

The chain carries TRBV9 and TRBJ2-5; TRBD2 aligns across 7 bases. Germline CDR1 SGDLS, CDR2 YYNGEE. The trim removed 2 bases at V and 2 bases at J, leaving 6 bases unmatched. CDR3 length: 15 amino acids. CDR3 protein: CASSVSGKEQETQYF. CDR3 DNA: TGTGCCAGCAGCGTGAGCGGGAAAGAGCAAGAGACCCAGTACTTC.

This clonotype appeared a few times. This chain connects TRBV20-1 to TRBJ2-7, with a weak D call TRBD2 (6 bases). In germline, CDR1 is DFQATT, CDR2 SNEGSKA (reference sequence). Trimming shortened V by 3 bases and J by 4 bases, and 22 bases separated the two germline ends. There are 16 residues in the CDR3. The CDR3 protein is CSARDSTSGVGYEQYF. CDR3 in DNA: TGCAGTGCTAGGGATAGTACGTCGGGAGTTGGGTACGAGCAGTACTTC.

The chain links TRBV20-1 to TRBJ2-7; 9 bases line up with TRBD2. Germline CDR1 and CDR2: DFQATT and SNEGSKA (reference sequence). The CDR3 contains 13 residues. After removal of 5 bases from V and 4 bases from J, the junction contained 6 bases not matched to a gene. CDR3 coding DNA: TGCAGTGCTCCAAGCGGGAGGAGTTACGAGCAGTACTTC. This sequence encodes CSAPSGRSYEQYF.

The sample holds a few counts of this clonotype. The V call is TRBV11-2, the J call TRBJ2-2, with D possibly being TRBD1 or TRBD2 (5 bases each). Germline CDR1 and CDR2: SGHAT and FQNNGV. CDR3 size: 16 residues. V was shortened by 5 bases and J by 0 bases, with 13 bases between the two germline ends. In nucleotides, the CDR3 is TGTGCCAGCAGCCTTAGGGGACCCTCGAACACCGGGGAGCTGTTTTTT. Protein product: CASSLRGPSNTGELFF.

This clonotype was found a few times. The chain links TRBV7-2 to TRBJ2-7, with 7 bases that match TRBD1. The CDR3 consists of 14 residues. J was trimmed by 0 bases and V by 4 bases; bases with no gene match: 3. Germline CDR1 reads SGHTA; CDR2 reads FQGNSA. As DNA, the CDR3 is TGTGCCAGCAGCTGGGGACAGAACTCCTACGAGCAGTACTTC. Translation: CASSWGQNSYEQYF.

This clonotype was seen a few times. The chain recombines TRBV5-1 with TRBJ2-2; 8 bases line up with TRBD1. Germline V lookup: CDR1 SGHRS, CDR2 YFSETQ. V lost 3 bases, J lost 5 bases, and 6 bases stayed unmatched. The CDR3 spans 15 residues. This CDR3 is CASSSGQGGTGELFF. CDR3 in DNA: TGCGCCAGCAGCTCTGGACAGGGAGGAACCGGGGAGCTGTTTTTT. The full variable domain, with the rest looked up from reference TRBV5-1 and TRBJ2-2, is KAGVTQTPRYLIKTRGQQVTLSCSPISGHRSVSWYQQTPGQGLQFLFEYFSETQRNKGNFPGRFSGRQFSNSRSEMNVSTLELGDSALYLCASSSGQGGTGELFFGEGSRLTVL.

The J gene is TRBJ2-7, the V gene TRBV5-1; 8 positions match TRBD1. CDR3 length: 16 residues. V lost 0 bases and J lost 4; bases outside the gene matches: 9. CDR1 and CDR2 (germline): SGHRS, YFSETQ. The CDR3 DNA is TGCGCCAGCAGCTTGGACGGGGCAGGGGGCAAATACGAGCAGTACTTC. This translates into CASSLDGAGGKYEQYF. Drawing the rest from reference TRBV5-1 and TRBJ2-7, the complete variable domain is KAGVTQTPRYLIKTRGQQVTLSCSPISGHRSVSWYQQTPGQGLQFLFEYFSETQRNKGNFPGRFSGRQFSNSRSEMNVSTLELGDSALYLCASSLDGAGGKYEQYFGPGTRLTVT.

This clonotype occurred a few times. V gene TRBV11-2 combines with J gene TRBJ2-1, with 8 bases identical to TRBD2. There are 15 residues in the CDR3. Germline CDR1 reads SGHAT; CDR2 reads FQNNGV. V shed 5 bases, J shed 6 bases, and the junction held 9 bases outside the gene matches. CDR3 loop: CASSQVAGYGNEQFF. As DNA, the CDR3 is TGTGCCAGCAGCCAGGTAGCGGGATACGGCAATGAGCAGTTCTTC.

The chain couples TRBV7-2 to TRBJ2-5, with 9 bases lining up with TRBD1. The germline V gene has CDR1 SGHTA and CDR2 FQGNSA. This CDR3 is 14 amino acids long. Losses at the gene ends were 4 bases for V and 4 bases for J; bases not matched to a gene: 4. For the CDR3, the DNA is TGTGCCAGCAGCTCAACAGGGGGCCCAGAGACCCAGTACTTC. It codes for CASSSTGGPETQYF.

V usage is TRBV6-5 and J usage is TRBJ1-6, with no clear D. The CDR3 runs 17 residues. Germline V gene data show CDR1 as MNHEY and CDR2 as SVGAGI. V shed 0 bases and J shed 0 bases, with 9 bases lying between them. CDR3 amino acids: CASSYSMGASYNSPLHF. In DNA, the CDR3 is TGTGCCAGCAGTTACTCGATGGGCGCCTCCTATAATTCACCCCTCCACTTT.

The V call is TRBV20-1, the J call TRBJ2-2; D possibly uses TRBD1 or TRBD2 (5 bases each). V lost 0 bases, J lost 5 bases, and 10 bases lay in between. In germline, CDR1 is DFQATT, CDR2 SNEGSKA (reference sequence). The CDR3 extends over 14 amino acids. The CDR3 protein is CSARDLEGTGELFF. The CDR3 region has the DNA TGCAGTGCTAGAGATCTCGAGGGGACCGGGGAGCTGTTTTTT.

This clonotype appeared a few times. The V gene is TRBV7-2, the J gene TRBJ1-6, with 7 bases identical to TRBD1. Germline V gives CDR1 SGHTA, CDR2 FQGNSA. The CDR3 totals 15 residues. With 3 bases clipped from V and 7 bases from J, the junction kept 6 bases outside the gene matches. CDR3 DNA: TGTGCCAGCAGCTTGTACAGGGGTGGGAATTCACCCCTCCACTTT. This gives the protein CASSLYRGGNSPLHF.

The rearrangement uses TRBV12-3 or TRBV12-4 and TRBJ2-7; 16 bases fit TRBD2. V shed 6 bases, J shed 5 bases, and the junction held 7 bases outside the gene matches. The CDR3 is 16 amino acids. The CDR3 coding sequence is TGTGCCAGCAGGGCGGGGACTAGCGGGAGGGGTAACGAGCAGTACTTC. Residues: CASRAGTSGRGNEQYF.